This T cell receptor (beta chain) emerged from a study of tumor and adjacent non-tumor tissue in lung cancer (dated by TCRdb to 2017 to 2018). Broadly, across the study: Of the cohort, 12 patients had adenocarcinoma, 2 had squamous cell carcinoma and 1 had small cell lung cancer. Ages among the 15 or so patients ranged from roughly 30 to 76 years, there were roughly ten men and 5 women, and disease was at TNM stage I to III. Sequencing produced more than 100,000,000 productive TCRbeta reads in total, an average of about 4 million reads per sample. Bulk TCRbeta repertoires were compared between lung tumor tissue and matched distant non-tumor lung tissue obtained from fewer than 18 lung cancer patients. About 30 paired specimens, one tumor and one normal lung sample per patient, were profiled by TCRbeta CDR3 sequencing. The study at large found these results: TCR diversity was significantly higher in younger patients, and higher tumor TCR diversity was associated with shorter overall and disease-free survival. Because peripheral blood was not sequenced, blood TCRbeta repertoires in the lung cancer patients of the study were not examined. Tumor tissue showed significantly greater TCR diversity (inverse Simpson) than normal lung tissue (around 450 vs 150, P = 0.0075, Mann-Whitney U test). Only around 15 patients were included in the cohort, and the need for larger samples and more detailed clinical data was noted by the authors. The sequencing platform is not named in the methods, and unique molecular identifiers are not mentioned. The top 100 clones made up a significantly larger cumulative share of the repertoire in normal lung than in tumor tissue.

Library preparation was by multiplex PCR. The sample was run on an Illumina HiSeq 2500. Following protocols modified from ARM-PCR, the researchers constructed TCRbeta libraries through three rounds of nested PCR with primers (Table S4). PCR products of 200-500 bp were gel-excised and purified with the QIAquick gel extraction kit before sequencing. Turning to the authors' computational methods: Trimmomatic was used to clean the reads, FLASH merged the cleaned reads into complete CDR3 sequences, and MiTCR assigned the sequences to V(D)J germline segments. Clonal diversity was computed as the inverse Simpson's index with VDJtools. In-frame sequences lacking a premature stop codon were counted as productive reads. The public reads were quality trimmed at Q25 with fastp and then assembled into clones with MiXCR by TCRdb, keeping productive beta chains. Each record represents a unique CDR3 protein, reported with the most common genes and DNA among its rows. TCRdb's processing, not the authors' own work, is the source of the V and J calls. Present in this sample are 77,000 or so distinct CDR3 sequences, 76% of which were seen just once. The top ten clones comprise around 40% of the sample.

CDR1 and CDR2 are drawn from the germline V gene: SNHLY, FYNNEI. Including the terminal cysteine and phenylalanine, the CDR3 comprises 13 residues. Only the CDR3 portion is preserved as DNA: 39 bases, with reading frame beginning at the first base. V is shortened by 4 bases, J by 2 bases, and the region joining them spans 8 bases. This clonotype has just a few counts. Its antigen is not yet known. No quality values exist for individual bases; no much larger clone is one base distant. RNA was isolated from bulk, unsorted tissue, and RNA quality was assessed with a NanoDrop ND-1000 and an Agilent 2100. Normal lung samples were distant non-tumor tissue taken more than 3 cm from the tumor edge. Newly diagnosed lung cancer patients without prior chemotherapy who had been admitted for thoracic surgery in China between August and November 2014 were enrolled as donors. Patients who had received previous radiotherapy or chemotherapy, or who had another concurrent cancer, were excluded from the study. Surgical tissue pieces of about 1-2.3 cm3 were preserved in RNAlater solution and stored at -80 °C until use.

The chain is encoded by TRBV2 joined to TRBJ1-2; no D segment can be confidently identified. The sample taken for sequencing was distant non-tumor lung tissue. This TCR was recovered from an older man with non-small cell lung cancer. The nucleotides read TGTGCCAGCAGTGTCACGGGCAACTATGGCTACACCTTC. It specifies CASSVTGNYGYTF.